These T cell receptor beta chains were read from a single sample in a study of T cell responses to AZD1222 COVID-19 vaccine. Sequenced by immunoSEQ multiplex PCR; TCRdb stores in-frame clones only, minus some. The data contain about 120,000 clones, about 93% of them singletons. The sample consisted of peripheral blood, taken 28 days after the second AZD1222 dose. These receptors all come from an adult who received the AZD1222 COVID-19 vaccine. CDR3s include the opening cysteine and the closing phenylalanine or tryptophan. Each record gives: D gene, clone size, J gene, V gene, CDR3 protein, CDR3 DNA. The D gene is left open where the match is weak. Size is stated for part of the rows, as once, few or many counts, or as a class when the clone is expanded.

>-|once|TRBJ2-2|TRBV11-2
CASSLAPRYTGELFF
TGTGCCAGCAGCTTAGCACCGAGATACACCGGGGAGCTGTTTTTT
>-|-|TRBJ1-6|TRBV5-1
CASSLEGREQSPLHF
TGCGCCAGCAGCTTGGAAGGCAGGGAACAATCACCCCTCCACTTT
>-|-|TRBJ2-2|TRBV6-1
CASSELGVGTGELFF
TGTGCCAGCAGTGAACTGGGGGTGGGCACCGGGGAGCTGTTTTTT
>-|-|TRBJ1-1|TRBV6-2/TRBV6-3
CASSYGYTEAFF
TGTGCCAGCAGTTACGGGTACACTGAAGCTTTCTTT
>TRBD1|-|TRBJ2-7|TRBV4-3
CASSQVPGTGIEQYF
TGCGCCAGCAGCCAAGTCCCCGGGACAGGGATCGAGCAGTACTTC
>-|once|TRBJ1-1|TRBV5-1
CASSLEYRGRNVNTEAFF
TGCGCCAGCAGCTTGGAGTATCGGGGACGGAACGTGAACACTGAAGCTTTCTTT
>TRBD2|-|TRBJ2-1|TRBV13
CASSAGLAGGPSKLNEQFF
TGTGCCAGCAGCGCAGGACTAGCGGGAGGGCCCTCCAAACTCAATGAGCAGTTCTTC
>-|once|TRBJ2-1|TRBV3-1/TRBV3-2
CASSQDTAYNEQFF
TGTGCCAGCAGCCAAGATACGGCTTACAATGAGCAGTTCTTC
>-|-|TRBJ2-2|TRBV11-3
CASTDRSDGELFF
TGTGCCAGCACCGACAGGTCAGATGGGGAGCTGTTTTTT
>TRBD1|once|TRBJ2-1|TRBV15
CATSREGQVDNEQFF
TGTGCCACCAGCAGAGAGGGACAGGTAGACAATGAGCAGTTCTTC
>-|-|TRBJ2-1|TRBV6-5
CASSYGFPNEQFF
TGTGCCAGCAGTTACGGTTTCCCTAATGAGCAGTTCTTC
>TRBD2|-|TRBJ2-7|TRBV6-2/TRBV6-3
CASSYSGLAGASQYF
TGTGCCAGCAGTTACTCGGGGCTAGCGGGAGCATCGCAGTACTTC
>-|-|TRBJ1-1|TRBV25-1
CASSKSRVNTEAFF
TGTGCCAGCAGTAAGAGCAGGGTGAACACTGAAGCTTTCTTT
>-|-|TRBJ2-1|TRBV19
CASSPGPPNTGGKGEQFF
TGTGCCAGTAGTCCAGGTCCCCCTAACACTGGAGGAAAGGGTGAGCAGTTCTTC